This TCR beta chain was identified in a study of vaccination and CD4 T cells after COVID-19 (dated 2022 in TCRdb). Some background on the complete study: In the convalescent cohort there were six males and four females, among whom were two Hispanic individuals, seven Caucasians, two Asians and one multiracial person. Participants got two doses of the Pfizer-BioNTech BNT162b2 vaccine (n=8) or two doses of the Moderna mRNA-1273 vaccine (n=2). Post-COVID blood samples were collected from convalescent patients a median of around 100 days after diagnosis, with a range of roughly 30 to 170 days. Post-vaccine blood samples were obtained a median of roughly 75 days after the second vaccine dose, with a range of about 12 to 241 days. For stimulating the cultures, overlapping spike peptide pools were used, derived from SARS-CoV-2 as well as from the common cold coronaviruses HCoV-NL63, HCoV-OC43 and HCoV-229E. Control cultures used a CEFX viral epitope pool as positive control, an HIV-1 Nef peptide pool as negative control, or no peptide. The spike-specific CD4+ TCR repertoire was compared before and after mRNA vaccination in approximately 9 COVID-19 convalescent patients and several infection-naive healthy vaccine recipients. General findings and caveats noted by the study authors: Nearly all vaccine-specific clones in convalescent patients (304 of 307) were mono-reactive for SARS-CoV-2 spike rather than cross-reactive with common cold coronaviruses. Relatively few convalescent patients were included in the study, and early timepoints after natural infection were not analyzed. Among the post-vaccine SARS-CoV-2-reactive clones in convalescent patients, a median approximately 90% showed up only after vaccination, which suggests vaccine-specific priming. The median number of SARS-CoV-2-reactive clonotypes rose from fewer than 25 after infection to around 40 after vaccination, but the change was not significant.

Receptor libraries were prepared by PCR. At the Johns Hopkins FTIC core, DNA from the cultured CD4+ T cells underwent TCR sequencing with the Oncomine TCR Beta short-read assay. Genomic DNA was extracted from the cultured CD4+ T cells with the QIAamp micro DNA kit. Oncomine TCR Beta libraries made from cultured CD4+ T cells were pooled using unique dual indexes and sequenced on an Illumina iSeq 100. On the study's bioinformatics: Non-productive sequences were removed, and CDR3s that did not start with C, did not end with F or W, or were shorter than 7 amino acids were discarded. Antigen-specific clonotypes were identified using the MANAFEST web application through comparison of peptide-stimulated wells with reference and other culture wells. An FDR below 0.05, an odds ratio above 5, and a productive frequency above 0.1% in at least two of three replicate wells were required for clones to be considered positive. A clonotype was classed as cross-reactive if the clonotype showed significant expansion both in SARS-CoV-2 spike wells and in at least one common cold coronavirus spike condition. Levenshtein distances (stringdist) and unrooted phylogenetic trees (ape) in R version 3.6.1 were used to assess CDR3 homology. The raw public data were reprocessed by TCRdb itself: fastp quality trimming at Q25, MiXCR clonotype calling, in-frame beta chains only. All rows with the same CDR3 protein become a single entry with the most common DNA and genes. The V and J calls were determined by TCRdb, not by the authors. The sample contains nearly 20,000 distinct CDR3 sequences, about 80% of them found a single time. About 17% of the sample is held by the ten biggest clonotypes.

Regarding this clonotype: This receptor's antigen is unknown. Base qualities are not recorded, but no much larger clone differs from it by a single base.

The CDR3 numbers 13 residues from cysteine through phenylalanine. The read is trimmed to its CDR3 DNA, 39 bases read in frame from base 1. V gives up 8 bases and J gives up 6 bases, and the segment between their germline ends measures 16 bases. CDR1 and CDR2, per the germline V gene (reference sequence), are SEHNR and FQNEAQ. This specimen's treatment or condition label, per the study, means: roughly 10-day PBMC culture with coronavirus spike peptide pools or control peptides (ViraFEST assay). The ViraFEST assay was used in the study, in which antigen-specific T cells were expanded with peptide pools and expanded clonotypes were subsequently identified by TCR sequencing. Negative nucleocapsid antibody tests before and after vaccination confirmed that the healthy vaccine recipients had no prior SARS-CoV-2 infection. Each well held two million PBMCs cultured with roughly 9.2 ug/ml peptide pools in IMDM containing around 5% human AB serum and 9.5 to 10 IU/ml IL-2. Half of the culture medium was replaced with fresh IL-2-containing medium on days 3 and 7. CD4+ T cells were isolated after approximately ten days of culture through negative selection using the EasySep CD4+ T cell isolation kit. Ficoll-Paque Plus gradient centrifugation was used to isolate PBMCs from whole blood, and the isolated PBMCs were then either used fresh or cryopreserved at -140C. In general, triplicate wells were set up for every culture condition.

The source is a human donor who received a COVID-19 vaccine. Sequencing used CD4+ T cells from blood, cultured in vitro, obtained after SARS-CoV-2 vaccination. The rearrangement combines TRBV7-9 with TRBJ1-1, and TRBD1 may be the D gene, going by 6 matching bases. The bases read TGTGCCAGCTCACCAGGACAGATTGCTGAAGCTTTCTTT. Its protein is CASSPGQIAEAFF.